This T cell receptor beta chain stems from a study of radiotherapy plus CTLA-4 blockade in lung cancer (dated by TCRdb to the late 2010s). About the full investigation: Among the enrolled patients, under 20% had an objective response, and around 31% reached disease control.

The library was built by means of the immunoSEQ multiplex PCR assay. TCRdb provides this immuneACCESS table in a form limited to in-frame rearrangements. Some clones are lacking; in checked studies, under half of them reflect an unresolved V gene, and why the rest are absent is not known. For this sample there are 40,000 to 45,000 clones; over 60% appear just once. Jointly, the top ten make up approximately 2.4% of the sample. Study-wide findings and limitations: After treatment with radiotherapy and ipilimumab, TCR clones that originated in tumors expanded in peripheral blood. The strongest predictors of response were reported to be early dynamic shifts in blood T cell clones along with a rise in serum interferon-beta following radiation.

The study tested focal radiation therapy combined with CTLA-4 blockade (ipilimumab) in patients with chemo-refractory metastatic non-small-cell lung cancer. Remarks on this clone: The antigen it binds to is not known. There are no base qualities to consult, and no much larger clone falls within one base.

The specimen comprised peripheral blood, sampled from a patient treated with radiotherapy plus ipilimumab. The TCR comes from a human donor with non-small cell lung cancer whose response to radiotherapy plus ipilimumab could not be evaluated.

DNA sequence: TGCGCCAGCAGCGTGTACAGGATAGGGAACACTGAAGCTTTCTTT. The translation is CASSVYRIGNTEAFF. This sequence uses TRBV5-1 and TRBJ1-1; the D gene is possibly TRBD1, with 5 bases matching. CDR1 and CDR2, per the germline V gene, are SGHRS and YFSETQ. V loses 4 bases of germline sequence and J loses 1 base, and the interval between the two ends is 14 bases. The CDR3 numbers 15 residues from cysteine through phenylalanine. Solely the CDR3 DNA is kept, with 45 bases framed from the first base. The CDR3, completed at both ends by the reference TRBV5-1 and TRBJ1-1 genes, gives the full variable domain KAGVTQTPRYLIKTRGQQVTLSCSPISGHRSVSWYQQTPGQGLQFLFEYFSETQRNKGNFPGRFSGRQFSNSRSEMNVSTLELGDSALYLCASSVYRIGNTEAFFGQGTRLTVV.